These 24 T cell receptor beta chains came from one sample sequenced in a study of identical twins. TCRdb ran MiXCR on the 5' RACE reads and lists one entry per CDR3 protein. The data contain just under 550,000 distinct CDR3 sequences, roughly 15% of them singletons. The sample was also reused in another study, on yellow fever vaccine responses in identical twins.

The sequenced material came from CD4+ T cells sorted from blood. These receptor sequences come from a woman under 30 in good health.

The V call is TRBV24-1, the J call TRBJ1-1, with D possibly matching TRBD1 (5 bases). The germline gives CDR1 KGHDR, CDR2 SFDVKD. The CDR3 extends over 13 amino acids. V was pared by 5 bases and J by 4 bases, with 10 bases between. The CDR3 is CATSAEGTTEAFF. CDR3 DNA: TGTGCCACCAGTGCGGAGGGGACCACTGAAGCTTTCTTT.

The chain joins TRBV15 to TRBJ1-2, with TRBD1 matching 10 bases. Germline-derived CDR1 and CDR2 are LNHNV and YYDKDF (reference sequence). J lost 8 bases, V lost 5 bases, and 8 bases had no gene match. The CDR3 sequence is 14 residues long. CDR3 sequence reads: CATSGPTGGKGYTF. The CDR3 DNA sequence: TGTGCCACCAGCGGCCCGACAGGGGGCAAGGGCTACACCTTC.

The chain has TRBV6-1 and TRBJ2-7, with a possible D match to TRBD1 (6 bases). The CDR3 is made up of 12 amino acids. CDR1 and CDR2 from the germline V gene are MNHNS and SASEGT. V shed 6 bases and J shed 4 bases, with 10 bases lying between them. DNA for the CDR3: TGTGCCAGCAGGGACAGCTTTTACGAGCAGTACGTC. Amino acids: CASRDSFYEQYV.

This clonotype was seen only a few times. The chain recombines TRBV9 with TRBJ1-2; a possible D gene is TRBD1 (6 bases). This CDR3 spans 14 amino acids. Per the germline V gene, CDR1 is SGDLS and CDR2 is YYNGEE. The V end was cut by 0 bases, the J end by 2 bases, with 8 bases between. The CDR3, as DNA: TGTGCCAGCAGCGTAGCGACAGGAAACTATGGCTACACCTTC. Amino acids: CASSVATGNYGYTF. The entire variable domain, with the rest obtained from reference TRBV9 and TRBJ1-2, is as follows: DSGVTQTPKHLITATGQRVTLRCSPRSGDLSVYWYQQSLDQGLQFLIQYYNGEERAKGNILERFSAQQFPDLHSELNLSSLELGDSALYFCASSVATGNYGYTFGSGTRLTVV.

J is TRBJ1-1 and V is TRBV11-1; possible D gene TRBD1, 6 bases. Trimming shortened V by 5 bases and J by 0 bases, and 22 bases separated the two germline ends. Per the germline V gene, CDR1 is SGHAT and CDR2 is FQDESV (reference sequence). The CDR3 totals 18 residues. The CDR3 protein is CASSLRGYGGDMNTEAFF. Written as DNA, the CDR3 is TGTGCCAGCAGCCTTCGCGGTTACGGGGGCGACATGAACACTGAAGCTTTCTTT.

The V and J genes are TRBV5-1 and TRBJ2-5; D is possibly TRBD1 (6 bases). Per germline, CDR1 SGHRS and CDR2 YFSETQ. V shed 4 bases and J shed 2 bases, with 15 bases lying between them. The CDR3 extends over 15 amino acids. The CDR3 DNA sequence: TGCGCCAGCAGCAATGGGACATCGATACAAGAGACCCAGTACTTC. Protein sequence: CASSNGTSIQETQYF.

This clonotype was counted a few times. The gene calls are TRBV7-8 and TRBJ2-1; D is possibly TRBD1 or TRBD2 (7 bases each). Germline V lookup: CDR1 SGHVS, CDR2 FQNEAQ. This CDR3 has 16 residues. V shed 4 bases and J shed 6 bases, with 19 bases lying between them. CDR3 in DNA: TGTGCCAGCAGCTCCCTGGCAGGGGGGGCGGCCAATGAGCAGTTCTTC. It specifies CASSSLAGGAANEQFF.

V is TRBV10-3 and J is TRBJ1-5, with no clear D. Germline V lookup: CDR1 ENHRY, CDR2 SYGVKD. The CDR3 extends over 14 amino acids. V was pared by 2 bases and J by 4 bases, with 9 bases between. The CDR3 DNA reads as TGTGCCATCAGTGAGGCCCCAGCGAATCAGCCCCAGCATTTT. Protein: CAISEAPANQPQHF.

This clonotype was recorded a few times. V gene TRBV15 combines with J gene TRBJ2-1; 7 positions match TRBD1. CDR1 is LNHNV, CDR2 YYDKDF, per germline (reference sequence). The V segment lost 2 bases and the J segment 4 bases; nucleotides outside the gene matches: 8. This CDR3 region has 16 residues. DNA for the CDR3: TGTGCCACCAGCAGAAATAGAGGGGGCCTTTACAATGAGCAGTTCTTC. This sequence encodes CATSRNRGGLYNEQFF.

The chain combines TRBV11-2 with TRBJ2-3; the match to TRBD1 covers 7 bases. The CDR3 is made up of 13 amino acids. Germline lookup yields CDR1 SGHAT and CDR2 FQNNGV. The J segment lost 8 bases and the V segment lost 5 bases, leaving 7 bases of the junction unmatched. The chain's CDR3 is CASSGQDLGTQYF. DNA of the CDR3: TGTGCCAGCAGCGGACAGGACTTGGGTACGCAGTATTTT.

In its sample, this clonotype was seen a few times. This rearrangement joins TRBV10-3 to TRBJ2-3, with unresolved D. Germline V gene lookup returns CDR1 ENHRY and CDR2 SYGVKD. Trimming removed 5 bases from V and 2 bases from J, with 5 bases in between. The CDR3 contains 12 residues. The CDR3 reads CAISTNTDTQYF. CDR3 nucleotide sequence: TGTGCCATCAGTACTAACACAGATACGCAGTATTTT.

The chain carries TRBV5-1 and TRBJ2-1, with D perhaps TRBD2 (7 bases). The CDR3 has 14 amino acids. Trimming pared 5 bases from V and 5 bases from J, leaving 14 bases between. Germline assignment: CDR1 SGHRS and CDR2 YFSETQ. CDR3 nucleotides: TGCGCCAGCAGTCATGGGGGGGCCGACAATGAGCAGTTCTTC. Translation: CASSHGGADNEQFF.

This clonotype was observed at least ten times. This chain connects TRBV3-1 to TRBJ1-1; the D gene is possibly TRBD1 (6 bases). Germline V gene data show CDR1 as LGHDT and CDR2 as YNNKEL (reference sequence). CDR3 length: 14 residues. The V gene lost 4 bases and the J gene lost 1 base, with 10 bases spanning the gap. CDR3 loop: CASSRKGGNTEAFF. CDR3 nucleotide sequence: TGTGCCAGCAGCCGAAAAGGGGGGAACACTGAAGCTTTCTTT.

The chain joins TRBV14 to TRBJ2-1; 13 bases match TRBD2. Trimming took 4 bases from V and 1 from J; bases not matched to a gene: 10. Per the germline V gene, CDR1 is SGHDN and CDR2 is FVKESK. The CDR3 extends over 19 amino acids. This CDR3 is CASSRTSGGKGTSYNEQFF. CDR3 in DNA: TGTGCCAGCAGCCGGACTAGCGGGGGTAAGGGGACTTCCTACAATGAGCAGTTCTTC.

This clonotype was counted only a few times. The gene calls are TRBV28 and TRBJ2-1, with TRBD2 identical over 8 bases. This CDR3 comprises 17 residues. Germline CDR1 is MDHEN and CDR2 is SYDVKM. Trimming removed 6 bases from V and 0 bases from J; junction bases left unmatched: 10. CDR3 nucleotide sequence: TGTGCCAGCAGCAACGTCCCTAGCGGGTACTCCTACAATGAGCAGTTCTTC. As protein: CASSNVPSGYSYNEQFF. Combining the CDR3 with reference TRBV28 and TRBJ2-1 gives the whole variable domain DVKVTQSSRYLVKRTGEKVFLECVQDMDHENMFWYRQDPGLGLRLIYFSYDVKMKEKGDIPEGYSVSREKKERFSLILESASTNQTSMYLCASSNVPSGYSYNEQFFGPGTRLTVL.

V is TRBV5-1 and J is TRBJ2-7; 8 nucleotides line up with TRBD2. Germline CDR1 and CDR2: SGHRS and YFSETQ. The CDR3 totals 14 residues. The J segment lost 6 bases and the V segment lost 2 bases, leaving 7 bases of the junction unmatched. The CDR3 spells CASSLLSGASEQYF. The CDR3 nucleotides are TGCGCCAGCAGCTTACTTAGCGGGGCTTCCGAGCAGTACTTC. Using reference TRBV5-1 and TRBJ2-7 for the parts outside the CDR3, the full variable domain is KAGVTQTPRYLIKTRGQQVTLSCSPISGHRSVSWYQQTPGQGLQFLFEYFSETQRNKGNFPGRFSGRQFSNSRSEMNVSTLELGDSALYLCASSLLSGASEQYFGPGTRLTVT.

This chain joins TRBV7-9 and TRBJ2-2; possibly TRBD1 for D (5 bases). CDR1 is SEHNR, CDR2 FQNEAQ, per germline (reference sequence). V was clipped by 3 bases and J by 6 bases, with 14 bases between them. The CDR3 has 15 residues. The CDR3 bases are TGTGCCAGCAGCTTCAGGGCGATGGTGCCCGGGGAGCTGTTTTTT. As protein: CASSFRAMVPGELFF.

The chain is built from TRBV3-1 and TRBJ2-5; D is possibly TRBD1 or TRBD2 (5 bases each). Trimming pared 2 bases from V and 4 bases from J, leaving 14 bases between. Germline V CDR1 and CDR2: LGHDT, YNNKEL (reference sequence). This CDR3 is 15 amino acids long. In DNA, the CDR3 is TGTGCCAGCAGCCAACAGACGGGGCCGAGAGAGACCCAGTACTTC. It yields the protein CASSQQTGPRETQYF.

This sequence joins TRBV5-1 and TRBJ2-1; a weak D match, TRBD1 (6 bases). The germline V and J ends were trimmed by 4 bases and 10 bases, with 15 bases remaining between them. CDR3 length: 13 residues. Germline assignment: CDR1 SGHRS and CDR2 YFSETQ. Here the CDR3 DNA reads TGCGCCAGCAGCGCGACCCCCGGGACAGAGCAGTTCTTC. Translated: CASSATPGTEQFF.

This sequence joins TRBV7-2 and TRBJ1-1; weak D call: TRBD1 (5 bases). CDR3 length: 15 residues. Germline V gene data show CDR1 as SGHTA and CDR2 as FQGNSA. The V gene lost 5 bases and the J gene lost 5 bases, with 18 bases spanning the gap. The DNA of the CDR3 is TGTGCCAGCAGCAGAGGGGTCACCTCGGGGACTGAAGCTTTCTTT. It codes for CASSRGVTSGTEAFF.

The J gene is TRBJ2-2, the V gene TRBV10-3; tentatively, D is TRBD1 or TRBD2 (6 bases each). Germline loops: CDR1 ENHRY, CDR2 SYGVKD. Deletions cut 5 bases from V and 2 bases from J, with 15 bases between. The CDR3 spans 16 residues. DNA for the CDR3: TGTGCCATCAGTAACTCGGGGGCGATAAACACCGGGGAGCTGTTTTTT. This codes for CAISNSGAINTGELFF.

This clonotype was counted many times. This chain connects TRBV10-3 to TRBJ2-5; D may be TRBD1 (5 bases). V was clipped by 0 bases and J by 5 bases, with 10 bases between them. Germline V gene lookup returns CDR1 ENHRY and CDR2 SYGVKD. The CDR3 sequence is 14 residues long. In DNA form, the CDR3 reads TGTGCCATCAGTGAGTCGGGGCTAGAGGAGACCCAGTACTTC. The encoded protein is CAISESGLEETQYF.

This clonotype showed up many times. This sequence joins TRBV29-1 and TRBJ1-1; maybe TRBD1 (5 bases). This CDR3 has 13 residues. Germline CDR1 reads SQVTM; CDR2 reads ANQGSEA. V shed 3 bases and J shed 1 base, with 9 bases lying between them. This CDR3 reads CSVEGRANTEAFF. The CDR3 DNA follows: TGCAGCGTTGAGGGCAGGGCGAACACTGAAGCTTTCTTT.

This clonotype has at least ten counts. The chain carries TRBV10-3 and TRBJ2-1, with a tentative D call TRBD1 (5 bases). The CDR3 consists of 17 residues. The germline V gene encodes CDR1 ENHRY and CDR2 SYGVKD. The V end lost 0 bases, the J end lost 0 bases, and 12 bases lay between the germline ends. The CDR3 sequence: CAISESRTPRSYNEQFF. CDR3 coding DNA: TGTGCCATCAGTGAGTCTAGGACACCCCGCTCCTACAATGAGCAGTTCTTC.